This record looks at one TCR beta chain sequence and its context. As yet, its antigen is unknown. Only in-frame clones appear in the TCRdb table, and some are missing; sequencing was by immunoSEQ multiplex PCR. The profile covers about 47,000 clones, with nearly 80% appearing a single time and roughly 17% taken by the ten largest. This entry comes from a study of T cells in tumors after PD-1 blockade. As for the study in general: Daily vismodegib 150 mg continued in a subset of anti-PD-1-treated patients. Peripheral blood samples averaged around 33,000 unique clonotypes and some 100,000 templates. Study-level results: Blood contained approximately 43% of the tumor's TCR clonotypes.

Germline V gene lookup returns CDR1 MNHEY and CDR2 SVGEGT. V shed 6 bases and J shed 2 bases, with 11 bases lying between them. The CDR3 runs to 14 residues. The chain uses TRBV6-2 or TRBV6-3 and TRBJ1-5, with D perhaps matching TRBD1 (5 bases). The material sequenced was PBMCs, taken before anti-PD-1 treatment. The clonotype comes from a human donor with basal cell carcinoma. CDR3 DNA sequence: TGTGCCAGCAGCCCAGGGAATCGCAATCAGCCCCAGCATTTT. Protein sequence: CASSPGNRNQPQHF.